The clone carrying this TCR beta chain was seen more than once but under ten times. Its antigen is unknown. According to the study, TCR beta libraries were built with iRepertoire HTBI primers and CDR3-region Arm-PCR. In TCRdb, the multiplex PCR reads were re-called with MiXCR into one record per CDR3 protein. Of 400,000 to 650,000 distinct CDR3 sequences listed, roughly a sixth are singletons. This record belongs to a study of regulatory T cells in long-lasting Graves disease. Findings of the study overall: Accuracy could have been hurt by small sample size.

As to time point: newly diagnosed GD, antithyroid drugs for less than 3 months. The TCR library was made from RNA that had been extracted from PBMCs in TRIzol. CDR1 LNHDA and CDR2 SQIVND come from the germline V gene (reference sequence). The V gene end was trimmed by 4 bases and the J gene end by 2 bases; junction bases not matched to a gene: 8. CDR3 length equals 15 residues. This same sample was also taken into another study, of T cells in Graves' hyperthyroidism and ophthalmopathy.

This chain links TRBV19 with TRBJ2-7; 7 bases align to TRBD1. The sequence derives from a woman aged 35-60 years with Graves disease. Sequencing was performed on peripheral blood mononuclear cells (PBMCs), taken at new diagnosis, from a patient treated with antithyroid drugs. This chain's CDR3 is CASSRDSNPTYEQYF. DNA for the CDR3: TGTGCCAGTAGTAGGGACAGCAATCCTACCTACGAGCAGTACTTC.